One and the same sample provided the 32 T cell receptor beta chains below, sequenced in a study of identical twins. TCRdb redid the calling of the 5' RACE reads with MiXCR, one entry per CDR3 protein. The sample has approximately 210,000 distinct CDR3 sequences; about 6.7% are singletons. The same sample was also studied in work on T cells expressing NK-cell markers.

Source material: CD8+ T cells sorted from blood. These receptors were taken from a woman aged 18-35 years in good health.

The chain has TRBV7-9 and TRBJ1-1; D unresolved. This CDR3 has 16 amino acids. The germline CDR1 and CDR2 sequences are SEHNR and FQNEAQ (reference sequence). The germline V and J ends were trimmed by 4 bases and 0 bases, with 15 bases remaining between them. The CDR3 is CASSSLEGIMNTEAFF. The CDR3 DNA reads as TGTGCCAGCAGCTCGCTCGAAGGGATTATGAACACTGAAGCTTTCTTT. The full variable domain, with the rest looked up from reference TRBV7-9 and TRBJ1-1, is DTGVSQNPRHKITKRGQNVTFRCDPISEHNRLYWYRQTLGQGPEFLTYFQNEAQLEKSRLLSDRFSAERPKGSFSTLEIQRTEQGDSAMYLCASSSLEGIMNTEAFFGQGTRLTVV.

J is TRBJ2-3 and V is TRBV7-8; D might be TRBD2 (6 bases). This CDR3 spans 15 amino acids. Germline CDR1 and CDR2: SGHVS and FQNEAQ. The V end was cut by 3 bases, the J end by 5 bases, with 15 bases between. The DNA for the CDR3 is TGTGCCAGCAGCTTCGGGACCGGGAGTGGAGATACGCAGTATTTT. Translated, it gives CASSFGTGSGDTQYF.

V and J are TRBV6-5 and TRBJ2-2; D unclear. The germline V gene has CDR1 MNHEY and CDR2 SVGAGI. This CDR3 spans 13 amino acids. Between the trimmed V and J ends, which lost 3 bases and 6 bases, there was a span of 8 bases. CDR3 region: CASSYGVSGELFF. The CDR3 DNA follows: TGTGCCAGCAGTTATGGGGTTTCCGGGGAGCTGTTTTTT.

This clonotype was observed a handful of times. This chain joins TRBV25-1 and TRBJ2-7; no clear D gene. V was cut by 4 bases and J by 0 bases, with 13 bases left in between. CDR3 length equals 15 residues. Germline V gene sequence: CDR1 MGHDK, CDR2 SYGVNS. CDR3: CASSGLFDGSYEQYF. The CDR3 DNA reads as TGTGCCAGCAGTGGACTTTTTGACGGCTCCTACGAGCAGTACTTC.

The table lists this clonotype with many counts. J is TRBJ1-4 and V is TRBV12-3 or TRBV12-4, with D possibly being TRBD1 (6 bases). Trimming stripped 6 bases from V and 3 bases from J, with 11 bases between. The CDR3 runs to 14 residues. In DNA, the CDR3 is TGTGCCAGCAGACCAGGGGACCCTAATGAAAAACTGTTTTTT. Its translation: CASRPGDPNEKLFF.

This clonotype was counted only a few times. V is TRBV11-2 and J is TRBJ2-1, with TRBD1 as a possible D gene (5 bases). Germline V gene data show CDR1 as SGHAT and CDR2 as FQNNGV. The germline V and J ends were trimmed by 1 base and 7 bases, with 11 bases remaining between them. This CDR3 is 14 amino acids long. CDR3 residues: CASSLAQAGNEQFF. DNA of the CDR3: TGTGCCAGCAGCTTAGCACAGGCAGGGAATGAGCAGTTCTTC.

At least ten counts were recorded for this clonotype. The rearrangement joins TRBV12-3 or TRBV12-4 to TRBJ1-2; 8 bases agree with TRBD1. The CDR3 length is 14 residues. V lost 3 bases to trimming and J lost 5 bases; unmatched junction nucleotides: 5. CDR3 nucleotide sequence: TGTGCCAGCAGTTTCGCTAGGACAGGGTATGGCTACACCTTC. It codes for CASSFARTGYGYTF.

This clonotype turned up a few times. The chain joins TRBV12-3 or TRBV12-4 to TRBJ1-4; 9 bases fit TRBD1. The ends lost 4 bases at V and 8 bases at J; junction bases unmatched: 5. The CDR3 runs 14 residues. CDR3 DNA: TGTGCCAGCAGTTCGGGACAGGGTGGGGAAAAACTGTTTTTT. It translates to CASSSGQGGEKLFF.

This sequence joins TRBV3-1 and TRBJ2-7; TRBD1 matches at 10 bases. Germline CDR1 is LGHDT and CDR2 is YNNKEL (reference sequence). The CDR3 extends over 14 amino acids. Trimming cost V 5 bases and J 5 bases; bases outside gene matches: 6. The DNA for the CDR3 is TGTGCCAGCAGCTCGGGACAGGGGTTCGACGAGCAGTACTTC. Its translation is CASSSGQGFDEQYF.

The sample holds many counts of this clonotype. J is TRBJ2-7 and V is TRBV9, with 7 positions matching TRBD1. Trimming took 0 bases from V and 4 from J; bases not matched to a gene: 7. CDR1 SGDLS and CDR2 YYNGEE come from the germline V gene. The CDR3 is 15 residues long. The CDR3 protein is CASSVGVGQFYEQYF. CDR3 nucleotide sequence: TGTGCCAGCAGCGTAGGAGTGGGACAGTTTTACGAGCAGTACTTC.

V usage is TRBV7-9 and J usage is TRBJ2-1, with TRBD2 matching over 9 bases. With V trimmed by 7 bases and J by 8 bases, 9 bases remained unmatched. Germline-derived CDR1 and CDR2 are SEHNR and FQNEAQ (reference sequence). The CDR3 totals 14 residues. DNA for the CDR3: TGTGCCAGCACCCGCGGGGGGGCCTGGGATGAGCAGTTCTTC. It codes for CASTRGGAWDEQFF.

The sample holds a few counts of this clonotype. V usage is TRBV6-6 and J usage is TRBJ2-2; D ambiguous. Trimming removed 8 bases at V and 7 bases at J, with 8 bases between. Germline V gene sequence: CDR1 MNHNY, CDR2 SVGAGI (reference sequence). This CDR3 contains 11 residues. The chain's CDR3 is CASAQDGELFF. The CDR3 bases are TGTGCCAGCGCCCAGGACGGGGAGCTGTTTTTT.

This clonotype was counted only a few times. The chain employs TRBV12-2 and TRBJ2-1; the table's D call, TRBD1, was not checked against the DNA. TRBV12-2 corresponds to a pseudogene. The CDR3 has 18 residues. CDR3 residues: CASRLGREQGRTYNEQFF. CDR3 in DNA: TGTGCAAGTCGCTTAGGCCGAGAACAGGGGAGGACCTACAATGAGCAGTTCTTC.

The chain carries TRBV10-3 and TRBJ2-7; D may correspond to TRBD1 or TRBD2 (6 bases each). Deletions cut 0 bases from V and 3 bases from J, with 12 bases between. The germline V gene encodes CDR1 ENHRY and CDR2 SYGVKD. The CDR3 is 15 residues long. This chain's CDR3 is CAISESERGDYEQYF. Written as DNA, the CDR3 is TGTGCCATCAGTGAGTCTGAGAGGGGGGACTACGAGCAGTACTTC.

Only a few counts were recorded for this clonotype. The chain uses TRBV5-1 and TRBJ2-7; 9 nucleotides line up with TRBD2. V lost 3 bases, J lost 2 bases, and 9 bases stayed unmatched. This CDR3 has 16 amino acids. Per germline, CDR1 SGHRS and CDR2 YFSETQ. CDR3 sequence reads: CASSSGRGGPPYEQYF. The CDR3 nucleotides are TGCGCCAGCAGCTCCGGGCGGGGGGGACCCCCCTACGAGCAGTACTTC.

This clonotype has a handful of counts. The rearrangement uses TRBV27 and TRBJ2-5; D call uncertain. Germline CDR1 reads MNHEY; CDR2 reads SMNVEV (reference sequence). The V end lost 6 bases, the J end lost 4 bases, and 9 bases lay between the germline ends. The CDR3 sequence is 12 residues long. The CDR3 region is CASSHTPETQYF. The CDR3 DNA follows: TGTGCCAGCAGCCACACCCCAGAGACCCAGTACTTC.

The V call is TRBV2, the J call TRBJ1-4; possible D gene TRBD1, 5 bases. V lost 6 bases, J lost 4 bases, and 12 bases lay in between. The CDR3 consists of 14 residues. Germline-derived CDR1 and CDR2 are SNHLY and FYNNEI. The CDR3, as DNA: TGTGCCAGCAGAGGGACGGCCATTAATGAAAAACTGTTTTTT. It yields the protein CASRGTAINEKLFF.

In this sample, this clonotype turned up many times. J is TRBJ1-2 and V is TRBV29-1; D might be TRBD1 (5 bases). V shed 2 bases and J shed 2 bases, with 15 bases lying between them. This CDR3 contains 15 residues. The V gene's germline CDR1 is SQVTM and CDR2 ANQGSEA. CDR3 protein: CSVESGLLANYGYTF. The CDR3 DNA reads as TGCAGCGTTGAATCGGGACTCCTTGCAAACTATGGCTACACCTTC.

This chain connects TRBV6-5 to TRBJ2-7, with TRBD1 matching 7 bases. With V trimmed by 2 bases and J by 3 bases, 10 bases remained unmatched. The germline CDR1 and CDR2 sequences are MNHEY and SVGAGI. The CDR3 contains 16 residues. Written as DNA, the CDR3 is TGTGCCAGCAGTTACATGTCGGGGCAGGGGGACTACGAGCAGTACTTC. This gives the protein CASSYMSGQGDYEQYF.

This clonotype was counted at least ten times. The CDR3 region has the DNA TGCGCCAGCAGCCCAGGGGCGGAGGAAGCTTTCTTT. Residues: CASSPGAEEAFF. This rearrangement joins TRBV5-1 to TRBJ1-1; TRBD1 might be the D (6 bases). Germline assignment: CDR1 SGHRS and CDR2 YFSETQ. The CDR3 has 12 amino acids. Trimming pared 4 bases from V and 8 bases from J, leaving 12 bases between.

This clonotype was detected a few times. The chain employs TRBV7-9 and TRBJ1-1, with 8 nucleotides matching TRBD1. The CDR3 is 13 residues long. Germline trimming cut 6 bases from V and 7 bases from J; bases unmatched to any gene: 7. CDR1 is SEHNR, CDR2 FQNEAQ, per germline (reference sequence). The CDR3 DNA is TGTGCCAGCAGTCAAGACAGGGGCCTTGAAGCTTTCTTT. This encodes CASSQDRGLEAFF.

This clonotype was counted only a few times. The V and J genes are TRBV29-1 and TRBJ2-2; D remains unclear. Trimming took off 4 bases at V and 0 bases at J, with 9 bases between the two ends. CDR3 length: 14 amino acids. Per germline, CDR1 SQVTM and CDR2 ANQGSEA. The CDR3 is CSVALTANTGELFF. CDR3 DNA sequence: TGCAGCGTTGCTCTCACAGCGAACACCGGGGAGCTGTTTTTT.

This clonotype was observed a few times. V gene TRBV29-1 combines with J gene TRBJ1-2, with 9 positions matching TRBD1. The trim removed 7 bases at V and 2 bases at J, leaving 8 bases unmatched. Germline lookup yields CDR1 SQVTM and CDR2 ANQGSEA. This CDR3 comprises 14 residues. The CDR3 protein is CSAPGGQGNYGYTF. The CDR3 region has the DNA TGCAGCGCCCCCGGGGGACAGGGAAACTATGGCTACACCTTC.

This clonotype was seen a few times. The chain joins TRBV27 to TRBJ2-3; 7 positions match TRBD2. This CDR3 spans 17 amino acids. V lost 1 base and J lost 0; bases outside the gene matches: 7. Germline values: CDR1 MNHEY, CDR2 SMNVEV (reference sequence). CDR3 amino acids: CASSLYGLVGSTDTQYF. As DNA, the CDR3 is TGTGCCAGCAGTTTATATGGACTAGTTGGTAGCACAGATACGCAGTATTTT.

The rearrangement joins TRBV20-1 to TRBJ2-1; 7 bases match TRBD1. Germline V gives CDR1 DFQATT, CDR2 SNEGSKA (reference sequence). The CDR3 spans 13 residues. With 2 bases clipped from V and 7 bases from J, the junction kept 5 bases outside the gene matches. The CDR3 is CSARPTGENEQFF. CDR3 DNA: TGCAGTGCTAGACCAACAGGGGAGAATGAGCAGTTCTTC.

This clonotype was observed a few times. The chain links TRBV12-3 or TRBV12-4 to TRBJ2-1; the D is unclear. The CDR3 runs 12 residues. V lost 10 bases and J lost 9, with 16 bases in between. CDR3 sequence reads: CAIALGFGEQFF. CDR3 nucleotide sequence: TGTGCCATCGCTCTAGGGTTCGGTGAGCAGTTCTTC.

This clonotype turned up a few times. This chain joins TRBV30 and TRBJ2-7, with D hard to call. CDR3 length: 11 amino acids. V was trimmed by 5 bases and J by 5 bases, leaving 10 bases between them. Germline values: CDR1 GTSNPN, CDR2 SVGIG (reference sequence). For the CDR3, the DNA is TGTGCCTGGGGGAAGTTCAACGAGCAGTACTTC. It translates to CAWGKFNEQYF. The full variable domain, rest sourced from reference TRBV30 and TRBJ2-7, is SQTIHQWPATLVQPVGSPLSLECTVEGTSNPNLYWYRQAAGRGLQLLFYSVGIGQISSEVPQNLSASRPQDRQFILSSKKLLLSDSGFYLCAWGKFNEQYFGPGTRLTVT.

This clonotype was observed at least ten times. V and J are TRBV5-5 and TRBJ1-2, with D uncertain. The V end was cut by 4 bases, the J end by 3 bases, with 16 bases between. The V gene's germline CDR1 is SGHKS and CDR2 YYEKEE (reference sequence). The CDR3 runs 15 residues. The CDR3 is CASSPNDGPYYGYTF. The CDR3 nucleotides read TGTGCCAGCAGCCCCAACGACGGACCCTACTATGGCTACACCTTC.

This clonotype was picked up many times. The chain has TRBV7-2 and TRBJ2-7, with D perhaps assigned TRBD1 or TRBD2 (6 bases each). Trimming took 8 bases from V and 7 from J, leaving 15 bases between them. This CDR3 has 12 residues. Germline assignment: CDR1 SGHTA and CDR2 FQGNSA. CDR3: CASWGASPEQYF. CDR3 sequence (DNA): TGTGCCAGCTGGGGGGCGAGTCCTGAGCAGTACTTC.

Many counts were recorded for this clonotype. The genes are TRBV5-1 and TRBJ2-3, with no clear D. Per the germline V gene, CDR1 is SGHRS and CDR2 is YFSETQ. With 0 bases removed from V and 0 bases from J, the gap between germline ends came to 8 bases. The length of the CDR3 is 15 residues. The CDR3 loop is CASSLGGDSTDTQYF. CDR3 nucleotide sequence: TGCGCCAGCAGCTTGGGCGGTGATAGCACAGATACGCAGTATTTT.

This chain links TRBV14 with TRBJ2-7, with D perhaps TRBD1 (7 bases). V was cut by 1 base and J by 6 bases, with 22 bases left in between. The germline V gene has CDR1 SGHDN and CDR2 FVKESK. The CDR3 contains 17 residues. The CDR3 sequence: CASSQGSGRGAHLEQYF. CDR3 nucleotides: TGTGCCAGCAGCCAAGGCTCTGGCAGGGGGGCCCACCTCGAGCAGTACTTC.

This clonotype was recorded at least ten times. The junction and the germline gene differ at one end; a read error may be behind it. This chain joins TRBV6-2 or TRBV6-3 and TRBJ2-1, with D possibly being TRBD1 or TRBD2 (5 bases each). CDR1 MNHEY and CDR2 SVGEGT come from the germline V gene. The CDR3 sequence is 12 residues long. The CDR3 region has the DNA TGTGCCAGCAGTTACCCAGGTTCTCAGGGACTCTTC. Translation gives CASSYPGSQGLF.